The 4 T cell receptor beta chains listed next were all sequenced from one sample in a study of cytomegalovirus exposure and HLA in healthy donors. The table came from immunoSEQ multiplex PCR; TCRdb's copy has only in-frame clones and leaves some out. The data hold about 70,000 clones, with around 94% observed a single time. The sample taken for sequencing was PBMCs. The receptors here all came from a woman under 30 in good health and CMV-seropositive.

CDR3: CASSLTGIREQYF. The CDR3, as DNA: TGCGCCAGCAGCCTGACAGGGATCCGCGAGCAGTACTTC. J is TRBJ2-7 and V is TRBV5-1, with 7 bases fitting TRBD1. The CDR3 has 13 residues. Trimming removed 4 bases from V and 6 bases from J; junction bases left unmatched: 7. Germline V gene lookup returns CDR1 SGHRS and CDR2 YFSETQ. The variable domain in full, with the rest retrieved from reference TRBV5-1 and TRBJ2-7, is KAGVTQTPRYLIKTRGQQVTLSCSPISGHRSVSWYQQTPGQGLQFLFEYFSETQRNKGNFPGRFSGRQFSNSRSEMNVSTLELGDSALYLCASSLTGIREQYFGPGTRLTVT.

DNA for the CDR3: TGTGCCAGCAGCGCTCGGGACACCAACTACGAGCAGTACTTC. Protein: CASSARDTNYEQYF. The chain employs TRBV9 and TRBJ2-7, with D maybe TRBD1 (6 bases). Germline CDR1 and CDR2: SGDLS and YYNGEE. CDR3 size: 14 residues. Between the trimmed V and J ends, which lost 3 bases and 3 bases, there was a span of 13 bases.

The chain couples TRBV7-2 to TRBJ2-5; 7 bases are a match to TRBD2. The CDR3 sequence is 14 residues long. Germline loops: CDR1 SGHTA, CDR2 FQGNSA. V lost 3 bases to trimming and J lost 4 bases; unmatched junction nucleotides: 5. CDR3 DNA: TGTGCCAGCAGCTTCCGGACGGGAGGAGAGACCCAGTACTTC. This encodes CASSFRTGGETQYF. Based on the CDR3 plus reference TRBV7-2 and TRBJ2-5, the full variable domain is GAGVSQSPSNKVTEKGKDVELRCDPISGHTALYWYRQSLGQGLEFLIYFQGNSAPDKSGLPSDRFSAERTGGSVSTLTIQRTQQEDSAVYLCASSFRTGGETQYFGPGTRLLVL.

The chain is built from TRBV14 and TRBJ2-3, with no clear D. This CDR3 is 14 amino acids long. Germline V gene sequence: CDR1 SGHDN, CDR2 FVKESK. Trimming took off 4 bases at V and 2 bases at J, with 10 bases between the two ends. The CDR3 loop is CASSPELDTDTQYF. CDR3 sequence (DNA): TGTGCCAGCAGCCCCGAGTTAGACACAGATACGCAGTATTTT.